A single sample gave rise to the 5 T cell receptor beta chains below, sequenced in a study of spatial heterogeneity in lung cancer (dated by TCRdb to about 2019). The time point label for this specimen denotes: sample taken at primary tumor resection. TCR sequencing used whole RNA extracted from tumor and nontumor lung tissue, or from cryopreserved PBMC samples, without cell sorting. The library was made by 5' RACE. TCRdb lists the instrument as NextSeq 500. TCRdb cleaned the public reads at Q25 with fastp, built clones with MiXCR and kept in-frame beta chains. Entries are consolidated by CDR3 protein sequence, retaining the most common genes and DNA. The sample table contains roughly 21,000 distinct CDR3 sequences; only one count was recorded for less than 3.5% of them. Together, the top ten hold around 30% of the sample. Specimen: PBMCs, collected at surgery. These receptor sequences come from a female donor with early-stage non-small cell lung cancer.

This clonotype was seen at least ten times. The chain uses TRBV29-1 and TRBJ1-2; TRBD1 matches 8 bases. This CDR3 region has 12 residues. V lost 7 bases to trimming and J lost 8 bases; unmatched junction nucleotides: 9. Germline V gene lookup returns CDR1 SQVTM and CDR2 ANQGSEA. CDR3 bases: TGCAGCGCCGCAGGGGGCGCGAGGGGCTACACCTTC. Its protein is CSAAGGARGYTF. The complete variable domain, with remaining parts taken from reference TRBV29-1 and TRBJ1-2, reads SAVISQKPSRDICQRGTSLTIQCQVDSQVTMMFWYRQQPGQSLTLIATANQGSEATYESGFVIDKFPISRPNLTFSTLTVSNMSPEDSSIYLCSAAGGARGYTFGSGTRLTVV.

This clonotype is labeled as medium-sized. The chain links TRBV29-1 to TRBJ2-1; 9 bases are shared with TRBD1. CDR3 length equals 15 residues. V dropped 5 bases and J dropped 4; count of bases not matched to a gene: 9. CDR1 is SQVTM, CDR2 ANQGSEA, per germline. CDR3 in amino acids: CSVQNDRGSYNEQFF. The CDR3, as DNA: TGCAGCGTTCAAAATGACAGGGGGAGTTACAATGAGCAGTTCTTC.

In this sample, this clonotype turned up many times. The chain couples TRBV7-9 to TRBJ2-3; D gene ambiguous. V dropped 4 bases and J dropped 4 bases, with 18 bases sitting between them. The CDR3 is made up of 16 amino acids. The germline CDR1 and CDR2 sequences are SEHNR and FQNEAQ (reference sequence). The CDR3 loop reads CASSSSAYFGADTQYF. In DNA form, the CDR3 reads TGTGCCAGCAGCTCCTCTGCGTACTTTGGCGCAGATACGCAGTATTTT.

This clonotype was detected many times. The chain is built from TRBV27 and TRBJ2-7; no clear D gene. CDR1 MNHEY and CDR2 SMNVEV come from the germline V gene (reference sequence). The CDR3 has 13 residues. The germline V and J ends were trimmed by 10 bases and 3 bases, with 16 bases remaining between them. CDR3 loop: CATRPSAYYEQYF. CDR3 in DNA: TGTGCCACCCGGCCCTCGGCGTACTACGAGCAGTACTTC.

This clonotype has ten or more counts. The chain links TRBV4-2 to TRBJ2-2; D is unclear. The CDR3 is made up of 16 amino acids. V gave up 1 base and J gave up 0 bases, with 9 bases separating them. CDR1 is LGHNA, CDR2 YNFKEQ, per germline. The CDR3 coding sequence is TGTGCCAGCAGCCAAGGAGCGTACTCGAACACCGGGGAGCTGTTTTTT. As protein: CASSQGAYSNTGELFF.